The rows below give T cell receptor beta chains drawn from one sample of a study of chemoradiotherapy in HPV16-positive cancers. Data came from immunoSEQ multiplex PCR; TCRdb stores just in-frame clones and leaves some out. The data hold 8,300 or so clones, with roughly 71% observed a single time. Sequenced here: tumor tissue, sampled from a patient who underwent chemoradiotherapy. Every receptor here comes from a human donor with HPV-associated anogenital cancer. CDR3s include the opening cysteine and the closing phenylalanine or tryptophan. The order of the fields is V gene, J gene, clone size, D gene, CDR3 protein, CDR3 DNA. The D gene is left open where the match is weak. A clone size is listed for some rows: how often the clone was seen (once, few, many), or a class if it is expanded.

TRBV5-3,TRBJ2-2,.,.,CARSTRTANTGELFF,TGTGCCAGAAGCACCCGGACAGCCAACACCGGGGAGCTGTTTTTT
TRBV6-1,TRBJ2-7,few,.,CASSETRYEQYF,TGTGCCAGCAGCGAGACCCGCTACGAGCAGTACTTC
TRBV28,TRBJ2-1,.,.,CASSLWSTEQFF,TGTGCCAGCAGTTTATGGTCGACTGAGCAGTTCTTC
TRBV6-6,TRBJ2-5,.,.,CASGSMRETQYF,TGTGCCAGCGGTTCTATGCGGGAGACCCAGTACTTC
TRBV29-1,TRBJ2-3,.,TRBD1,CSVAGGATDTQYF,TGCAGCGTCGCAGGGGGCGCGACAGATACGCAGTATTTT
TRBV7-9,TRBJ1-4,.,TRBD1,CASSHPQGQGDEKLFF,TGTGCCAGCAGCCACCCTCAGGGACAGGGGGATGAAAAACTGTTTTTT
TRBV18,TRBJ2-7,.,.,CASSPDSGVHEQYF,TGTGCCAGCTCACCCGATTCGGGGGTACACGAGCAGTACTTC
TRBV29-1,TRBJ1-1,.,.,CSAARGWGMNTEAFF,TGCAGCGCCGCACGGGGATGGGGTATGAACACTGAAGCTTTCTTT
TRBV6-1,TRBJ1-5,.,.,CASSASNQPQHF,TGTGCCAGCAGTGCAAGCAATCAGCCCCAGCATTTT
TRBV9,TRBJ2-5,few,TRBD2,CASSPRRGGPLQETQYF,TGTGCCAGCAGCCCCCGTAGGGGAGGGCCTCTCCAAGAGACCCAGTACTTC
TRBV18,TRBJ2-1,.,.,CASSREIVDEQFF,TGTGCCAGCTCACGGGAGATAGTCGATGAGCAGTTCTTC
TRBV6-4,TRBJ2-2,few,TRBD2,CASSGDYSTGELFF,TGTGCCAGCAGTGGGGACTACTCTACCGGGGAGCTGTTTTTT
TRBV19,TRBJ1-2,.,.,CASSEGPFYGYTF,TGTGCCAGTAGTGAGGGGCCCTTCTATGGCTACACCTTC
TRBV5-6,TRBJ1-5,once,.,CASSLGTSFNQPQHF,TGTGCCAGCAGCTTAGGGACATCGTTCAATCAGCCCCAGCATTTT
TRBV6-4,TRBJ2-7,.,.,CASIRHSNGDEQYF,TGTGCCAGCATCAGACACTCCAATGGCGACGAGCAGTACTTC
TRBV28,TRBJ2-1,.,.,CASSEEYNEQFF,TGTGCCAGCTCTGAGGAATACAATGAGCAGTTCTTC
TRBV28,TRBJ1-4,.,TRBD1,CASSRQGAGEKLFF,TGTGCCAGCAGCCGACAGGGAGCGGGTGAAAAACTGTTTTTT
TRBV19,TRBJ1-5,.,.,CASRRTDSNQPQHF,TGTGCCAGTAGAAGGACGGATAGCAATCAGCCCCAGCATTTT
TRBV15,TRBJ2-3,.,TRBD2,CATSRVASGGADTQYF,TGTGCCACCAGCAGAGTGGCTAGCGGGGGCGCAGATACGCAGTATTTT
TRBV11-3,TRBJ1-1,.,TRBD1,CASSLDSGTVNTEAFF,TGTGCCAGCAGCTTAGACTCCGGGACAGTGAACACTGAAGCTTTCTTT
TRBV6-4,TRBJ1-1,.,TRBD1,CASSYWDSREAFF,TGTGCCAGCAGTTACTGGGACAGCCGTGAAGCTTTCTTT
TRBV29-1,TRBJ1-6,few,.,CSVQTGGNSPLHF,TGCAGCGTTCAGACAGGAGGTAATTCACCCCTCCACTTT
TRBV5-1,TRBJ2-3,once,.,CASSSGTATDTQYF,TGCGCCAGCAGCTCCGGGACCGCCACAGATACGCAGTATTTT
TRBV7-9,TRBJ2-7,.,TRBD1,CASSLQGATYEQYF,TGTGCCAGCAGCTTACAGGGGGCGACCTACGAGCAGTACTTC
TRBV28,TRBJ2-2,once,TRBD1,CASSFGTVTGELFF,TGTGCCAGCAGTTTTGGGACAGTGACCGGGGAGCTGTTTTTT
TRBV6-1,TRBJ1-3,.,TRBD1,CASSEQGARRNTIYF,TGTGCCAGCAGTGAACAGGGGGCGCGAAGAAACACCATATATTTT
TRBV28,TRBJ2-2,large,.,CASRDVNNMNTGELFF,TGTGCCAGCAGGGACGTAAACAACATGAACACCGGGGAGCTGTTTTTT
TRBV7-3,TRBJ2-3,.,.,CASSPGQSTDTQYF,TGTGCCAGCAGCCCCGGACAGAGCACAGATACGCAGTATTTT
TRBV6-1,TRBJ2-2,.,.,CATTTVPTGELFF,TGTGCCACAACGACTGTCCCGACCGGGGAGCTGTTTTTT
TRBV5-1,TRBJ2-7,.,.,CASSPGQTLYEQYF,TGCGCCAGCAGCCCCGGACAAACCCTCTACGAGCAGTACTTC
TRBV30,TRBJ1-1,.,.,CAWSGPFINTEAFF,TGTGCCTGGAGTGGGCCGTTCATAAACACTGAAGCTTTCTTT
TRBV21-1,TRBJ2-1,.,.,CASSKKDPRAPTGNEQFF,TGTGCCAGCAGTAAAAAAGATCCCCGGGCCCCCACGGGTAATGAGCAGTTCTTC